What follows are 11 T cell receptor beta chains derived from one specimen sequenced in a study of cytomegalovirus exposure and HLA in healthy donors. The PCR made use of 60 Vbeta and 13 Jbeta primers. TCRdb's table, derived via immunoSEQ multiplex PCR, lists solely in-frame clones and lacks some. The data contain some 150,000 clones, about 64% of them singletons. Input material: PBMCs. These receptors were taken from a woman in her twenties or thirties in good health and CMV-seropositive.

This chain connects TRBV5-1 to TRBJ1-1; maybe TRBD1 (5 bases). This CDR3 is 17 amino acids long. CDR1 and CDR2 (germline): SGHRS, YFSETQ. V was cut by 6 bases and J by 1 base, with 22 bases left in between. CDR3 coding DNA: TGCGCCAGCACCCTTGATCCGTTTCGCGGGACGAACACTGAAGCTTTCTTT. This encodes CASTLDPFRGTNTEAFF.

The chain carries TRBV27 and TRBJ2-7; TRBD1 matches at 7 bases. The J segment lost 7 bases and the V segment lost 6 bases, leaving 12 bases of the junction unmatched. CDR1 is MNHEY and CDR2 is SMNVEV in the germline V gene (reference sequence). CDR3 length: 14 residues. This CDR3 reads CASSTGTAIREQYF. CDR3 DNA sequence: TGTGCCAGCAGCACCGGGACAGCTATACGAGAGCAGTACTTC.

This chain uses TRBV5-4 with TRBJ2-3; TRBD2 matches 14 bases. With 4 bases clipped from V and 2 bases from J, the junction kept 6 bases outside the gene matches. The CDR3 sequence is 17 residues long. The germline V gene has CDR1 SGHNT and CDR2 YYREEE (reference sequence). This CDR3 reads CASSLGLAGANTDTQYF. In DNA, the CDR3 is TGTGCCAGCAGCCTGGGACTAGCGGGGGCCAACACAGATACGCAGTATTTT.

A single count supports this clone. This sequence joins TRBV5-1 and TRBJ2-1, with 14 nucleotides matching TRBD2. The CDR3 is 14 residues long. The junction had 2 bases not matched to a gene; V was cut back by 3 bases and J by 9 bases. Germline-derived CDR1 and CDR2 are SGHRS and YFSETQ. CDR3 sequence: CASSSGTSGSEQFF. CDR3 nucleotide sequence: TGCGCCAGCAGCTCCGGGACTAGCGGGAGTGAGCAGTTCTTC.

The chain recombines TRBV6-1 with TRBJ1-2, with unresolved D. Per germline, CDR1 MNHNS and CDR2 SASEGT. V lost 2 bases, J lost 8 bases, and 15 bases lay in between. CDR3 length: 14 amino acids. The CDR3 here is CASSEQVPWEGYTF. The DNA of the CDR3 is TGTGCCAGCAGTGAACAGGTACCTTGGGAGGGCTACACCTTC.

The chain employs TRBV21-1 and TRBJ2-2; the table's D call of TRBD2 was not tested on the DNA. TRBV21-1 is designated a pseudogene. The CDR3 has 18 residues. The CDR3 region is CASSDPRSGGDHTGELFF. CDR3 sequence (DNA): TGTGCCAGCAGCGACCCTCGCTCGGGGGGAGACCACACCGGGGAGCTGTTTTTT.

The sample holds one count of this clone. The gene calls are TRBV5-6 and TRBJ2-4, with 8 bases fitting TRBD2. V shed 3 bases and J 8 bases; nucleotides not matched to a gene: 13. Germline CDR1 is SGHDT and CDR2 is YYEEEE. The CDR3 is 16 amino acids. The CDR3 coding sequence is TGTGCCAGCAGCTGGTCTGACGGGCCCGGGAGGGACATTCAGTACTTC. Translation gives CASSWSDGPGRDIQYF.

The V call is TRBV5-4, the J call TRBJ2-1; a possible D gene is TRBD2 (6 bases). The CDR3 is made up of 15 amino acids. The V and J ends lost 4 bases and 4 bases respectively, with 15 bases between them. Germline V gene lookup returns CDR1 SGHNT and CDR2 YYREEE (reference sequence). For the CDR3, the DNA is TGTGCCAGCAGCGGGCGGGGTGACGGATACAATGAGCAGTTCTTC. Protein: CASSGRGDGYNEQFF.

The V gene is TRBV5-1, the J gene TRBJ1-1, with TRBD1 identical over 8 bases. The CDR3 runs to 14 residues. In germline, CDR1 is SGHRS, CDR2 YFSETQ. Trimming cost V 3 bases and J 1 base; bases outside gene matches: 2. The CDR3 DNA reads TGCGCCAGCAGCTCAGGGGGCCGGAACACTGAAGCTTTCTTT. This encodes CASSSGGRNTEAFF.

J is TRBJ1-4 and V is TRBV29-1; D is undetermined. The CDR3 runs 12 residues. Per germline, CDR1 SQVTM and CDR2 ANQGSEA. Trimming removed 4 bases at V and 3 bases at J, with 6 bases between. DNA of the CDR3: TGCAGCGTTGGCTGGCCTAATGAAAAACTGTTTTTT. Residues: CSVGWPNEKLFF.

A few counts support this clone. This rearrangement joins TRBV2 to TRBJ1-5, with 7 bases that match TRBD1. CDR3 size: 14 residues. Trimming removed 6 bases from V and 4 bases from J; junction bases left unmatched: 6. The germline CDR1 and CDR2 sequences are SNHLY and FYNNEI. DNA of the CDR3: TGTGCCAGCAGCGCGGACAGGATAAATCAGCCCCAGCATTTT. This translates into CASSADRINQPQHF.